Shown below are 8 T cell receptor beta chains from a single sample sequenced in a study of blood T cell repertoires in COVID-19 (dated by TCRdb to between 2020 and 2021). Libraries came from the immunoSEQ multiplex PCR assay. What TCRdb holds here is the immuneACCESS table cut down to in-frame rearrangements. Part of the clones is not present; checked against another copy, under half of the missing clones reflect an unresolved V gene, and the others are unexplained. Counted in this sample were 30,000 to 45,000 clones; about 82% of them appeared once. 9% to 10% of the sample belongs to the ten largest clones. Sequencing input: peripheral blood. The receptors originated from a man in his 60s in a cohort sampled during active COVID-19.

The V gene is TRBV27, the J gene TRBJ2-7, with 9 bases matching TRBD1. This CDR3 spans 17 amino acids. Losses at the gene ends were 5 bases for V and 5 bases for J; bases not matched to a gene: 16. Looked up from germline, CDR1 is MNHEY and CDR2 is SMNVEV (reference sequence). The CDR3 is CASSTQDLTGGGDEQYF. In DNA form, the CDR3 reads TGTGCCAGCAGTACCCAAGACCTGACAGGGGGAGGCGACGAGCAGTACTTC.

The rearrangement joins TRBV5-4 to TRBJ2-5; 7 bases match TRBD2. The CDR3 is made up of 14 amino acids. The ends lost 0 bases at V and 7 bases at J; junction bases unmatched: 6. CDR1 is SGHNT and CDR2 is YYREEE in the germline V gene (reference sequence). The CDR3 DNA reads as TGTGCCAGCAGCTTGGGGGGAGGGGAAGGGACCCAGTACTTC. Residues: CASSLGGGEGTQYF. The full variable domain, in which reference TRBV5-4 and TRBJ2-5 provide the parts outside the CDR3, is ETGVTQSPTHLIKTRGQQVTLRCSSQSGHNTVSWYQQALGQGPQFIFQYYREEENGRGNFPPRFSGLQFPNYSSELNVNALELDDSALYLCASSLGGGEGTQYFGPGTRLLVL.

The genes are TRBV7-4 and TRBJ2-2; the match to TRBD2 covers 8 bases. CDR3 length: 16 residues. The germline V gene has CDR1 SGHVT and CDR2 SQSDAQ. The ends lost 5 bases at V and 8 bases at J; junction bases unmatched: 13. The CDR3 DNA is TGTGCCAGCAGCCAGAACGGGAGGGAAATGGTTGGGGAGCTGTTTTTT. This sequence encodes CASSQNGREMVGELFF.

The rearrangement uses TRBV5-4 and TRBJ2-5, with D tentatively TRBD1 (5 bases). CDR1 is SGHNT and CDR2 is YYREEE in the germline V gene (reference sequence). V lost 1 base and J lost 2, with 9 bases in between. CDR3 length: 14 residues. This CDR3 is CASSLTGPQETQYF. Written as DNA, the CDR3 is TGTGCCAGCAGCTTGACAGGACCACAAGAGACCCAGTACTTC.

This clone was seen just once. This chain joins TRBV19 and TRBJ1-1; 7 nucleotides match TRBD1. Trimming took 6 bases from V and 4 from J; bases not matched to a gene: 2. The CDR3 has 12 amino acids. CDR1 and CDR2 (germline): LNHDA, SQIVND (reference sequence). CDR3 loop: CASSGQATEAFF. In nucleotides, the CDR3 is TGTGCCAGTAGCGGACAGGCCACTGAAGCTTTCTTT.

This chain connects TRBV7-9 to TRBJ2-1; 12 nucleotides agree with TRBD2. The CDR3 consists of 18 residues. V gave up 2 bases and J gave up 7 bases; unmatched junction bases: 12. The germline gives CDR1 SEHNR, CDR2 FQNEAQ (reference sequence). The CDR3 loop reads CASSLPPRLAGAGNEQFF. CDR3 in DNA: TGTGCCAGCAGCTTACCTCCCCGACTAGCGGGGGCTGGGAATGAGCAGTTCTTC.

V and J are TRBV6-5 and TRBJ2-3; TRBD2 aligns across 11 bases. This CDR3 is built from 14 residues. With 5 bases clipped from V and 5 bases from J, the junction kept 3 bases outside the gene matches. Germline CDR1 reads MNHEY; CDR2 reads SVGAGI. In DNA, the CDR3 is TGTGCCAGCAGTAGTAGCGGGGGGGGAGATACGCAGTATTTT. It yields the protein CASSSSGGGDTQYF.

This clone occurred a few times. The CDR3: CASSSPPGTGNTEAFF. For the CDR3, the DNA is TGTGCCAGCAGTTCACCCCCCGGGACAGGGAACACTGAAGCTTTCTTT. This chain connects TRBV28 to TRBJ1-1, with 8 bases aligning to TRBD1. V was pared by 4 bases and J by 1 base, with 8 bases of the junction left unmatched. Germline V CDR1 and CDR2: MDHEN, SYDVKM. CDR3 length: 16 amino acids.